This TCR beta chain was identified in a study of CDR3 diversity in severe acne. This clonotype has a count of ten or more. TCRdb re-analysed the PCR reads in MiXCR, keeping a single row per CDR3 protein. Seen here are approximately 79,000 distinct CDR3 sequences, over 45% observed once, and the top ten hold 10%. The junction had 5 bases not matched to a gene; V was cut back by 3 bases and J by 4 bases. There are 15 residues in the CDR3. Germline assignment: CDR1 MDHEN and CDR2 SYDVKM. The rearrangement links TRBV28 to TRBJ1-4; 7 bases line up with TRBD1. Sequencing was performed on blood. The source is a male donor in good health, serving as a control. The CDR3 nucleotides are TGTGCCAGCAGTTTTGGGGGACAGCTTAATGAAAAACTGTTTTTT. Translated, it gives CASSFGGQLNEKLFF.